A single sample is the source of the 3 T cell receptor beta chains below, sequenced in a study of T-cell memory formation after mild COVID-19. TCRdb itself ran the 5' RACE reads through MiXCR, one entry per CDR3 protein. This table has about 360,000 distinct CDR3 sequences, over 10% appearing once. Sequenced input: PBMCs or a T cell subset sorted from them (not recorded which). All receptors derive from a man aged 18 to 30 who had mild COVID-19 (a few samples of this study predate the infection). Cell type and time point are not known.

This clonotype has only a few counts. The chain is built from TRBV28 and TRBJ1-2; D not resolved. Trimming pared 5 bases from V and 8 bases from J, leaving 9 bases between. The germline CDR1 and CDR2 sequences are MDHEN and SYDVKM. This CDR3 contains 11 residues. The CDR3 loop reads CASSRSRGYTF. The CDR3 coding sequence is TGTGCCAGCAGTCGAAGTCGGGGCTACACCTTC.

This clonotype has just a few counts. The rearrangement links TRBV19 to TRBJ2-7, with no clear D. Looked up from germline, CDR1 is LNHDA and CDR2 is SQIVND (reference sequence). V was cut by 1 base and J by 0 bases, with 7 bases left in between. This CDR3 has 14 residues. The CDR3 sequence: CASSIVGSSYEQYF. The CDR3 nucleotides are TGTGCCAGTAGTATAGTGGGCAGCTCCTACGAGCAGTACTTC.

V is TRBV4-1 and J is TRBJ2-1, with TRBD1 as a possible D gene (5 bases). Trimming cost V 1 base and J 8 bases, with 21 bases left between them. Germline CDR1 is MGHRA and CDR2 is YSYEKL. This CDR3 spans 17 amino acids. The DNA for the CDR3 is TGCGCCAGCAGCCAAGGCCCCGGGCGGAATAGGGGATATGAGCAGTTCTTC. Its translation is CASSQGPGRNRGYEQFF.